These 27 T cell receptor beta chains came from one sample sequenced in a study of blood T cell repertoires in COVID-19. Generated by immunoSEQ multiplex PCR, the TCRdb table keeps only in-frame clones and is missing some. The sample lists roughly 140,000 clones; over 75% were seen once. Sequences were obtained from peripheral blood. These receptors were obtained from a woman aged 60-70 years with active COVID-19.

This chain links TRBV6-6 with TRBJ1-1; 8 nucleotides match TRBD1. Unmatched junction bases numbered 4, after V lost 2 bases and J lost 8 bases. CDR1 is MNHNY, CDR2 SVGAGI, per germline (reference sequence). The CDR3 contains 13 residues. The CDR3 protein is CASSYGQGGEAFF. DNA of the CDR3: TGTGCCAGCAGTTACGGACAGGGAGGAGAAGCTTTCTTT.

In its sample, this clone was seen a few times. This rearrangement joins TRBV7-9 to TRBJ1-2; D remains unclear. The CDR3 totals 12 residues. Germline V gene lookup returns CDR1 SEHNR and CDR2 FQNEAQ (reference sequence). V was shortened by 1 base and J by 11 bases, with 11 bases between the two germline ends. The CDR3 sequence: CASSLDLSEYTF. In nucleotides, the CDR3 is TGTGCCAGCAGCTTAGACCTATCCGAGTACACCTTC.

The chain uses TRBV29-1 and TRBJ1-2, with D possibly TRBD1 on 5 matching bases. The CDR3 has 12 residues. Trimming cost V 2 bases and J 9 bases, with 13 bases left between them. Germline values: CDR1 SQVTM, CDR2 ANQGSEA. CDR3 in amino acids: CSVEPRVRSYTF. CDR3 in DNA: TGCAGCGTTGAACCCAGGGTTAGGAGCTACACCTTC.

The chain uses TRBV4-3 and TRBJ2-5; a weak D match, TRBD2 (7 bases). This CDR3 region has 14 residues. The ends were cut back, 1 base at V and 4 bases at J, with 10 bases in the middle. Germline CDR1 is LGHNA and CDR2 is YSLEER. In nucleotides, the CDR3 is TGCGCCAGCAGCCAAGGAGGGGGGGGAGAGACCCAGTACTTC. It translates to CASSQGGGGETQYF.

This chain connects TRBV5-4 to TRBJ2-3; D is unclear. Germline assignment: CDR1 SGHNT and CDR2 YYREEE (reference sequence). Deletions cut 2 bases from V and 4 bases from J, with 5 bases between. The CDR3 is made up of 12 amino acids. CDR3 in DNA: TGTGCCAGCAGCTTCGGTGCAGATACGCAGTATTTT. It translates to CASSFGADTQYF.

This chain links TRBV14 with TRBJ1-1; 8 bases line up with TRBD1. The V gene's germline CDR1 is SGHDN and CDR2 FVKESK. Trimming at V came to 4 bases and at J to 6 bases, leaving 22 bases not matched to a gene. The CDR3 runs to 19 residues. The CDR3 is CASSLEGGQAIILHPEAFF. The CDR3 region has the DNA TGTGCCAGCAGCCTCGAAGGGGGACAGGCCATCATTCTTCATCCTGAAGCTTTCTTT.

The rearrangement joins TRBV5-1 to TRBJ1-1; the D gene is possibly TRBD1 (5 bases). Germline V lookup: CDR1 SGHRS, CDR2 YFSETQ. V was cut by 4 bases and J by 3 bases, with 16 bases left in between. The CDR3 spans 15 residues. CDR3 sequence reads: CASSPAGKKYTEAFF. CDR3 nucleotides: TGCGCCAGCAGCCCGGCAGGGAAAAAGTACACTGAAGCTTTCTTT.

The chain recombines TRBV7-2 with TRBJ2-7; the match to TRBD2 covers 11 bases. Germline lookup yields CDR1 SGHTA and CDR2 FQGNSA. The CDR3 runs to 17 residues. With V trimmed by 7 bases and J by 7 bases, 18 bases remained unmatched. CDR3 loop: CASTPGGLADSLGEQYF. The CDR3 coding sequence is TGTGCCAGCACCCCAGGGGGACTAGCGGACTCTTTGGGGGAGCAGTACTTC.

CDR3 loop: CASSQGNPGNSNQPQHF. Written as DNA, the CDR3 is TGCGCCAGCAGCCAAGGGAATCCGGGGAATAGCAATCAGCCCCAGCATTTT. The V gene is TRBV4-1, the J gene TRBJ1-5, with D unresolved. Germline V gene sequence: CDR1 MGHRA, CDR2 YSYEKL. The CDR3 runs 17 residues. The V end was cut by 1 base, the J end by 0 bases, with 13 bases between.

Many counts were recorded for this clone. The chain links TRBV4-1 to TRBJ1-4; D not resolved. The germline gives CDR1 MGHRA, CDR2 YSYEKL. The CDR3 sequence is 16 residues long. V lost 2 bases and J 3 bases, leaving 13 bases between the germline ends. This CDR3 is CASSQFPGEANEKLFF. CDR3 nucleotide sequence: TGCGCCAGCAGCCAATTCCCCGGGGAAGCTAATGAAAAACTGTTTTTT.

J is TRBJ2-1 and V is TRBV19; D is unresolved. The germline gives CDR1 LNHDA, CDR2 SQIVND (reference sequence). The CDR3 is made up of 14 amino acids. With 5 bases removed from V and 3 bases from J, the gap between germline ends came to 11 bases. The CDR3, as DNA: TGTGCCAGTAGTCTAGTCGCGCACTACAATGAGCAGTTCTTC. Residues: CASSLVAHYNEQFF.

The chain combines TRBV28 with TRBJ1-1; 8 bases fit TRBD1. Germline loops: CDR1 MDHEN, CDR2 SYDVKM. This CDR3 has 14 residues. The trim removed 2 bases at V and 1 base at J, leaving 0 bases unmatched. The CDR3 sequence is CASSLGTGNTEAFF. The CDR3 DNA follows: TGTGCCAGCAGTTTAGGGACAGGGAACACTGAAGCTTTCTTT.

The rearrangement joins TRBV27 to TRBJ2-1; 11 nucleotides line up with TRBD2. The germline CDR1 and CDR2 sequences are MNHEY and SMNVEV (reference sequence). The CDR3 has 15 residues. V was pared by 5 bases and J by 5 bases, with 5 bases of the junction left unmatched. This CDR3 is CASSDGTSGNNEQFF. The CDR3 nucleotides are TGTGCCAGCAGTGACGGGACTAGCGGTAACAATGAGCAGTTCTTC.

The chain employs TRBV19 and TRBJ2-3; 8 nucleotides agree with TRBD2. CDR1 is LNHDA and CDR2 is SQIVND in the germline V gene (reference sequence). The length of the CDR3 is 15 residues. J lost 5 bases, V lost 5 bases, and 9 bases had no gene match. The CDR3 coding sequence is TGTGCCAGTAGTTCTACCGGGACTAGTCGAGATACGCAGTATTTT. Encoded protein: CASSSTGTSRDTQYF.

The CDR3 loop is CASSWTSGTTTDTQYF. The DNA of the CDR3 is TGTGCCAGCAGCTGGACTAGCGGGACTACTACAGATACGCAGTATTTT. V gene TRBV7-8 combines with J gene TRBJ2-3; 12 positions match TRBD2. CDR3 size: 16 residues. J was trimmed by 3 bases and V by 4 bases; bases with no gene match: 5. CDR1 is SGHVS, CDR2 FQNEAQ, per germline.

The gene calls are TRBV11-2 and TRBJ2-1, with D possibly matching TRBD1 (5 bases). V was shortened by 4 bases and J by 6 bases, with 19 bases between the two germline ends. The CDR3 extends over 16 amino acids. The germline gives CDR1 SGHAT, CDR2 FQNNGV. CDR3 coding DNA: TGTGCCAGCAGCTCTCAGAACTATGGGGCCGGCAATGAGCAGTTCTTC. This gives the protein CASSSQNYGAGNEQFF.

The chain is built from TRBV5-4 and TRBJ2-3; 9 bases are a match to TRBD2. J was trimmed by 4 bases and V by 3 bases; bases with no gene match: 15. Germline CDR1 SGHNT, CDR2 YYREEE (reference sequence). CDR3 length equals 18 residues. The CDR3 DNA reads TGTGCCAGCAGCTGGGCATGGAAGGCGGGAGGGCCCTCAGATACGCAGTATTTT. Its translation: CASSWAWKAGGPSDTQYF.

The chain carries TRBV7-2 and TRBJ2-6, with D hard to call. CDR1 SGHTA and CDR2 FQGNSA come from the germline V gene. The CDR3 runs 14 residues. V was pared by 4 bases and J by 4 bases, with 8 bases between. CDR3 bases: TGTGCCAGCAGCTCAGGTGTCGGGGCCAACGTCCTGACTTTC. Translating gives CASSSGVGANVLTF.

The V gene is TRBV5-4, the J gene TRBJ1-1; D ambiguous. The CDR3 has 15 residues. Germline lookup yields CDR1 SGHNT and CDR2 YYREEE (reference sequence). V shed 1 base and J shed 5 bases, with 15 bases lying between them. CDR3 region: CASSLSALPGTEAFF. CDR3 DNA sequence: TGTGCCAGCAGCTTGAGCGCGCTCCCGGGGACTGAAGCTTTCTTT. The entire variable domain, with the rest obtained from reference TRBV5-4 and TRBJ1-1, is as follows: ETGVTQSPTHLIKTRGQQVTLRCSSQSGHNTVSWYQQALGQGPQFIFQYYREEENGRGNFPPRFSGLQFPNYSSELNVNALELDDSALYLCASSLSALPGTEAFFGQGTRLTVV.

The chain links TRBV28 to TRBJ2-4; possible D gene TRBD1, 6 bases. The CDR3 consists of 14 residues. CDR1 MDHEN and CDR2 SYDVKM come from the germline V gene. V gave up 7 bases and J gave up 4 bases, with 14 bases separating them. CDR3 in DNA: TGTGCCAGCATTGATGAGGGGGTGAAAAACATTCAGTACTTC. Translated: CASIDEGVKNIQYF.

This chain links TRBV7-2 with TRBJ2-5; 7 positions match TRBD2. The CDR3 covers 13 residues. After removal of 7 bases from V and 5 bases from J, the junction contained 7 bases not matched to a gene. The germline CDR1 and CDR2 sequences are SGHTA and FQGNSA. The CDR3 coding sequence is TGTGCCAGCACGGGCCGAGCGGGGGAGACCCAGTACTTC. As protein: CASTGRAGETQYF.

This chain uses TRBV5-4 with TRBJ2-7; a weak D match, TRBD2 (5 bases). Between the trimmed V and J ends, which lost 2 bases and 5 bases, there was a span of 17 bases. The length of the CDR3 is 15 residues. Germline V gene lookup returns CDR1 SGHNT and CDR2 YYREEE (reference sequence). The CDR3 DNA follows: TGTGCCAGCAGCTTAGGCGGTCTAGCAGGTGACGAGCAGTACTTC. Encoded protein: CASSLGGLAGDEQYF. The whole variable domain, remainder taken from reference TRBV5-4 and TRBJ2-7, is ETGVTQSPTHLIKTRGQQVTLRCSSQSGHNTVSWYQQALGQGPQFIFQYYREEENGRGNFPPRFSGLQFPNYSSELNVNALELDDSALYLCASSLGGLAGDEQYFGPGTRLTVT.

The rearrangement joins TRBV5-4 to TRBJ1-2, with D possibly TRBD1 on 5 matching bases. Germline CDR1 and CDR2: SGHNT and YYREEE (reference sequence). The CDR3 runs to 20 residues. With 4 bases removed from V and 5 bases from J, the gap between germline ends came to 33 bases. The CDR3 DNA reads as TGTGCCAGCAGCCCGGCCGGGGGGGGAGGGCTTATGAATACTATATATGGCTACACCTTC. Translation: CASSPAGGGGLMNTIYGYTF.

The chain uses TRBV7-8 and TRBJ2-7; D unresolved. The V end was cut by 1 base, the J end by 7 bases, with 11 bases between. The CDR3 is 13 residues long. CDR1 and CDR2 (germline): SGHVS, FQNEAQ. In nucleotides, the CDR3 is TGTGCCAGCAGCTTAGATCCGAGTATGGAGCAGTACTTC. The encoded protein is CASSLDPSMEQYF.

The CDR3 sequence is CASSQLTTVHTEAFF. CDR3 coding DNA: TGCGCCAGCAGCCAATTGACAACAGTTCACACTGAAGCTTTCTTT. The V call is TRBV4-1, the J call TRBJ1-1; D gene uncertain. In germline, CDR1 is MGHRA, CDR2 YSYEKL. Trimming cost V 2 bases and J 3 bases, with 13 bases left between them. This CDR3 has 15 residues.

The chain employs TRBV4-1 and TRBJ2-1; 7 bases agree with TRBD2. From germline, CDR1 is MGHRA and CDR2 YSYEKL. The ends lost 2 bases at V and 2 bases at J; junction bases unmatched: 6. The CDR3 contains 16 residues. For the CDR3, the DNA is TGCGCCAGCAGCCAATACGCGGGAGTGACCTACAATGAGCAGTTCTTC. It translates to CASSQYAGVTYNEQFF.

The CDR3 sequence: CATSRDPREETQYF. The CDR3 nucleotides read TGTGCCACCAGCAGAGATCCGAGGGAAGAGACCCAGTACTTC. This sequence joins TRBV15 and TRBJ2-5, with a weak D call TRBD2 (5 bases). The germline V gene encodes CDR1 LNHNV and CDR2 YYDKDF (reference sequence). The CDR3 has 14 residues. V gave up 0 bases and J gave up 3 bases, with 8 bases separating them.